This T cell receptor (beta chain) is drawn from a study of T cell changes during pregnancy in multiple sclerosis. Generated by immunoSEQ multiplex PCR, the TCRdb table keeps only in-frame clones and is missing some. The profile shows roughly 47,000 clones, 85% to 95% of them singletons. V shed 0 bases, J shed 6 bases, and the junction held 3 bases outside the gene matches. This CDR3 is 15 amino acids long. Germline CDR1 is KGHSH and CDR2 is LQKENI. Sample: CD8+ T cells from peripheral blood mononuclear cells, taken before pregnancy. The receptor was isolated from a female donor with multiple sclerosis, enrolled in a pregnancy study. The V call is TRBV18, the J call TRBJ2-2; 8 nucleotides agree with TRBD2. The CDR3 DNA is TGTGCCAGCTCACCACCACCGGGAGGGGCCGGGGAGCTGTTTTTT. It yields the protein CASSPPPGGAGELFF. The full variable domain, in which reference TRBV18 and TRBJ2-2 provide the parts outside the CDR3, is NAGVMQNPRHLVRRRGQEARLRCSPMKGHSHVYWYRQLPEEGLKFMVYLQKENIIDESGMPKERFSAEFPKEGPSILRIQQVVRGDSAAYFCASSPPPGGAGELFFGEGSRLTVL.